This T cell receptor (beta chain) was found in a study of human T cells and chemical hapten exposure. TCRdb passed the RACE reads through MiXCR, listing each CDR3 protein once. The data contain 74,000 or so distinct CDR3 sequences, under 13% of them seen just once; the ten biggest clones take up approximately 1.4%. The V gene lost 0 bases and the J gene lost 6 bases, with 7 bases spanning the gap. The CDR3 covers 12 residues. Per the germline V gene, CDR1 is SGHKS and CDR2 is YYEKEE (reference sequence). Documented time point: patch test 1, 2 weeks after DPC sensitization. The treatment here: therapeutic diphenylcyclopropenone sensitization with weekly scalp DPC.

The chain uses TRBV5-5 and TRBJ2-7; D gene unclear. The receptor was derived from a woman aged 50 to 60 with alopecia areata. Some clones in this sample may be carry-over from other donors' samples. Sequencing used whole blood, obtained in connection with sensitization to the hapten diphenylcyclopropenone (DPC). CDR3 region: CASSLVLGEQYF. CDR3 in DNA: TGTGCCAGCAGCTTGGTTCTGGGCGAGCAGTACTTC.